This T cell receptor beta chain was captured in a study of shared clonotypes between healthy human individuals. In the source study's methods: Junction-only sequences without quality scores came from ImmunoSEQ, so filtering differed. Assay used: immunoSEQ multiplex PCR; TCRdb lists only in-frame clones, some missing. V and J calls and clone size are as listed in that table; D and trimming were resolved from the DNA. Of about 960,000 clones listed, approximately 80% are singletons. CDR3 length: 16 amino acids. V shed 7 bases, J shed 7 bases, and the junction held 16 bases outside the gene matches. Germline assignment: CDR1 MNHNY and CDR2 SVGAGI (reference sequence). This clone was picked up a small number of times. Its matching antigen is unknown. Negatively enriched CD4+ T cells were divided by CD45RA into naive and memory. Study conclusions and caveats: Limited genetic and exposure-history diversity came from having few donors.

This sequence originates from a man younger than 35 in good health. Sequenced input: memory CD4+ T cells sorted from blood. Subset meaning: CD45RA-negative fraction. The chain links TRBV6-6 to TRBJ1-1, with 9 positions matching TRBD1. CDR3 protein: CASIRPPGQGLFEAFF. The CDR3 DNA reads TGTGCCAGCATCCGCCCTCCGGGACAGGGCCTATTTGAAGCTTTCTTT.